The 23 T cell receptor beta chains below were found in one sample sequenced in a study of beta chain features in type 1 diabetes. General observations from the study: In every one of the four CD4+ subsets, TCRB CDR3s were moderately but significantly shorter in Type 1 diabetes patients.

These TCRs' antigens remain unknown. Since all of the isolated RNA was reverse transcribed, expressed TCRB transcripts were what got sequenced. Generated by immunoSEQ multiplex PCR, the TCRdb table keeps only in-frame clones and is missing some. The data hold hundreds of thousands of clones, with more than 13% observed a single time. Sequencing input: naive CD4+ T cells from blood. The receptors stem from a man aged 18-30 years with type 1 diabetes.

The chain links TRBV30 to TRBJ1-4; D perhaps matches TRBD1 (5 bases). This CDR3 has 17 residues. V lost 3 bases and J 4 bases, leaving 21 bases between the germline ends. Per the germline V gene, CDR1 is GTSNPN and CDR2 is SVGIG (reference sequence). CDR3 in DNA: TGTGCCTGGAGGGCTCAACATGGGGGACTTTTTAATGAAAAACTGTTTTTT. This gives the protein CAWRAQHGGLFNEKLFF.

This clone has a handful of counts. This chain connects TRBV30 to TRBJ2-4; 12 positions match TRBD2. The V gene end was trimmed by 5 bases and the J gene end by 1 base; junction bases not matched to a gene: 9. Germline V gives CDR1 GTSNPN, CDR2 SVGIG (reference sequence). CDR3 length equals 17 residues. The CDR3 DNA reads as TGTGCCTGGGGGCTAGCGGGAGGGCATCCTGCCAAAAACATTCAGTACTTC. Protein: CAWGLAGGHPAKNIQYF.

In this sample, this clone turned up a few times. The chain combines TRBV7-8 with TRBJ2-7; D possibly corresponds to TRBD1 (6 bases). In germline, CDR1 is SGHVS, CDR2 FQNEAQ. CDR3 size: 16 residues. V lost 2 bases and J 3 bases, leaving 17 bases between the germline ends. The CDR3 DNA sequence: TGTGCCAGCAGCTTATCTCCGACAGGTTCCCTCTACGAGCAGTACTTC. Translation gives CASSLSPTGSLYEQYF.

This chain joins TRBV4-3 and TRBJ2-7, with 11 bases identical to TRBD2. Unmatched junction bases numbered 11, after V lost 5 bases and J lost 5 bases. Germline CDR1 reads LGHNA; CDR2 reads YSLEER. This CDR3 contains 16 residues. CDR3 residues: CASSSKVLAGGNEQYF. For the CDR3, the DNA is TGCGCCAGCAGCTCAAAGGTTCTAGCGGGGGGCAACGAGCAGTACTTC.

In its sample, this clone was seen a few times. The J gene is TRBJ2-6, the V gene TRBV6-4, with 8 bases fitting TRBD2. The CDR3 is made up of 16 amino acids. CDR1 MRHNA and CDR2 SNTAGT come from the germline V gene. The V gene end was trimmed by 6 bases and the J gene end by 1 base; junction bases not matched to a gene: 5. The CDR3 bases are TGTGCCAGCAGCCCGACGGGGGGGTCTGGGGCCAACGTCCTGACTTTC. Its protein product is CASSPTGGSGANVLTF.

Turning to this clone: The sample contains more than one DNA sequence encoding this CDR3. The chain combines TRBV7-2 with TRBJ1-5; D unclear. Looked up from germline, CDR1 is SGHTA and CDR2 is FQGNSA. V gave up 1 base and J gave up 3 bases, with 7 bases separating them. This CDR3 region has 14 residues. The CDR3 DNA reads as TGTGCCAGCAGCTTAGGGCAGATCAATCAGCCCCAGCATTTT. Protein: CASSLGQINQPQHF.

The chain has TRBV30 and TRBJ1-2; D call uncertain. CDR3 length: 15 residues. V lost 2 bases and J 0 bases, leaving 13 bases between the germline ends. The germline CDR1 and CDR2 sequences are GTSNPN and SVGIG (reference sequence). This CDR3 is CAWSREKVTNYGYTF. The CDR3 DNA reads TGTGCCTGGAGTAGGGAGAAGGTTACTAACTATGGCTACACCTTC.

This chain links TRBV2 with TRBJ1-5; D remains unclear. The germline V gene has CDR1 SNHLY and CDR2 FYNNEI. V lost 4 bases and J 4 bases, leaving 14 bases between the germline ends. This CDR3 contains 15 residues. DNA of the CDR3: TGTGCCAGCAGTGGTCTAGGCGGCCGGAATCAGCCCCAGCATTTT. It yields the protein CASSGLGGRNQPQHF.

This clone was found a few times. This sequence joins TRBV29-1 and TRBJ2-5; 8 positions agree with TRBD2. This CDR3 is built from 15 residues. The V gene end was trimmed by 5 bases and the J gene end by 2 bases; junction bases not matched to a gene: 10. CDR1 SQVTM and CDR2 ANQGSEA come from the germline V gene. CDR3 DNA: TGCAGCGTTAAAACTTCGGCTAGCGGGCAAGAGACCCAGTACTTC. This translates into CSVKTSASGQETQYF.

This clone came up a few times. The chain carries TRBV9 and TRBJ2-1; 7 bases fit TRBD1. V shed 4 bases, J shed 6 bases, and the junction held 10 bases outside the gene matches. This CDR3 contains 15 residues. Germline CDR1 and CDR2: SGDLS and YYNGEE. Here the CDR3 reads CASSTTTGWVNEQFF. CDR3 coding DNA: TGTGCCAGCAGCACCACGACAGGGTGGGTCAATGAGCAGTTCTTC.

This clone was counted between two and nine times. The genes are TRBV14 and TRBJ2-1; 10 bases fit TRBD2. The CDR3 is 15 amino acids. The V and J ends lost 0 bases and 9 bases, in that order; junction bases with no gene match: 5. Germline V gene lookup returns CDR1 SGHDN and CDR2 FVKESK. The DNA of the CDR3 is TGTGCCAGCAGCCAAGACGGTAGCGGGAGGTTTGAGCAGTTCTTC. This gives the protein CASSQDGSGRFEQFF.

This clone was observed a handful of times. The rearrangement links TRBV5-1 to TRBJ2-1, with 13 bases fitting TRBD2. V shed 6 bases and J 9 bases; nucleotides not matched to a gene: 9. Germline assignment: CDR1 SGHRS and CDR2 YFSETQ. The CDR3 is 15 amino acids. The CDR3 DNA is TGCGCCAGCACTACCGGGACTAGCGGGGTGGGTGAGCAGTTCTTC. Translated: CASTTGTSGVGEQFF.

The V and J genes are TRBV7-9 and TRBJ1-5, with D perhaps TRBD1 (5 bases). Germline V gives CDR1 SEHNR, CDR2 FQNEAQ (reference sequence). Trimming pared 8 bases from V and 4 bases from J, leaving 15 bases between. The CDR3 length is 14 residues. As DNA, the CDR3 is TGTGCCAGCCGCCCCCCGGGGACTAATCAGCCCCAGCATTTT. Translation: CASRPPGTNQPQHF.

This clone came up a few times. The CDR3 sequence is CAISSRSLSSYNEQFF. CDR3 coding DNA: TGTGCCATCAGTTCTAGGAGCCTGAGCTCCTACAATGAGCAGTTCTTC. The chain uses TRBV10-3 and TRBJ2-1, with D unresolved. Trimming cost V 5 bases and J 0 bases, with 14 bases left between them. The CDR3 loop spans 16 amino acids. Germline loops: CDR1 ENHRY, CDR2 SYGVKD.

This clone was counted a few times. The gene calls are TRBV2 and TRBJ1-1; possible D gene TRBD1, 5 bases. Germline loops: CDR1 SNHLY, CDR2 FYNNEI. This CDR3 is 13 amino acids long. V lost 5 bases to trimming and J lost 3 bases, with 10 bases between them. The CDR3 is CASSPRGDTEAFF. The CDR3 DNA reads TGTGCCAGCAGTCCCCGAGGGGACACTGAAGCTTTCTTT.

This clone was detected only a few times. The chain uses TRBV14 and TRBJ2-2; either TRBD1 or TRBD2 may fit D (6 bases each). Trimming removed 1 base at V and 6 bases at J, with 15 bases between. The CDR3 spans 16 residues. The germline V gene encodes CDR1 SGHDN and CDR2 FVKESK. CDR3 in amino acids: CASSQALEGDAGELFF. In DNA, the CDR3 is TGTGCCAGCAGCCAAGCCTTGGAGGGGGACGCCGGGGAGCTGTTTTTT.

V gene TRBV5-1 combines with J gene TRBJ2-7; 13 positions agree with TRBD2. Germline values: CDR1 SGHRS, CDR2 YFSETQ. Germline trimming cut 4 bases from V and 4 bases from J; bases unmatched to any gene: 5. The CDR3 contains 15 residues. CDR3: CASSPRTSGGYEQYF. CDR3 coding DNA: TGCGCCAGCAGCCCGCGGACTAGCGGGGGATACGAGCAGTACTTC.

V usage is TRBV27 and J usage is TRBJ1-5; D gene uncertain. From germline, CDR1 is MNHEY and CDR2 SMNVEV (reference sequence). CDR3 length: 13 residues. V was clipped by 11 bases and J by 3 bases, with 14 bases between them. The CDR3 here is CASGQADNQPQHF. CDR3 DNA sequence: TGTGCCTCAGGCCAGGCTGACAATCAGCCCCAGCATTTT.

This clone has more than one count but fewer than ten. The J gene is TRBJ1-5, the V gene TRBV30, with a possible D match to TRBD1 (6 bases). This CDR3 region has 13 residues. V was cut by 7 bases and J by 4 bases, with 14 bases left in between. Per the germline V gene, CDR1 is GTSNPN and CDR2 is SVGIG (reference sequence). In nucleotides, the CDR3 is TGTGCCTCGGCACAGGGTAGTAATCAGCCCCAGCATTTT. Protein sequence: CASAQGSNQPQHF.

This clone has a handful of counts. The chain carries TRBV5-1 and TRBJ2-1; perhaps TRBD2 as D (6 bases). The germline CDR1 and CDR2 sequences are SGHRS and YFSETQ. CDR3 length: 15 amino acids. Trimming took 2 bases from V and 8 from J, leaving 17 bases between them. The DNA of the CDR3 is TGCGCCAGCAGCTTCTCGGGACTTCCCTCTGATGAGCAGTTCTTC. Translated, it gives CASSFSGLPSDEQFF.

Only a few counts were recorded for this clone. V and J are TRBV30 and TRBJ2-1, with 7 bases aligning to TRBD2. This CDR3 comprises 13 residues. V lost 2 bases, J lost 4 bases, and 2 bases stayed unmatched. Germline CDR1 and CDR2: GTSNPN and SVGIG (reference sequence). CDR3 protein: CAWSSGMYNEQFF. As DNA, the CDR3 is TGTGCCTGGAGTAGCGGGATGTACAATGAGCAGTTCTTC.

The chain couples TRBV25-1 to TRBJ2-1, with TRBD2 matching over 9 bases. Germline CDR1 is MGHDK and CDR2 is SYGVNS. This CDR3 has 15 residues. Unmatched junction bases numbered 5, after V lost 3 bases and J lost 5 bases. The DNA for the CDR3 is TGTGCCAGCAGTGAGTCGACTAGCGGTCACAATGAGCAGTTCTTC. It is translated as CASSESTSGHNEQFF.

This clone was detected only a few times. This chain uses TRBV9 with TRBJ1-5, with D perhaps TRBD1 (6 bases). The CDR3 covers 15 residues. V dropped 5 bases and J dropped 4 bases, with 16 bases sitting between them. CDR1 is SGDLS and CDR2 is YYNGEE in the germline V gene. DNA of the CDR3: TGTGCCAGCAGTTATGAGGGGGTTCGGAATCAGCCCCAGCATTTT. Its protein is CASSYEGVRNQPQHF.